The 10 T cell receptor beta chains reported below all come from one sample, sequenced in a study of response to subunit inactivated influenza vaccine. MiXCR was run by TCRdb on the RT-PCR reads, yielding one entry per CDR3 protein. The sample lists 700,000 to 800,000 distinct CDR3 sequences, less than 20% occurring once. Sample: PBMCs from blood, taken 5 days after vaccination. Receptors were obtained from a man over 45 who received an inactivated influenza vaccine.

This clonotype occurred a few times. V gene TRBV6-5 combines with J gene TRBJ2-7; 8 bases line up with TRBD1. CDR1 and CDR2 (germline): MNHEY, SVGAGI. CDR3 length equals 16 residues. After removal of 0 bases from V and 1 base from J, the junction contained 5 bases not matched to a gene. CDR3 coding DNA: TGTGCCAGCAGTTACTCATCGGGGACAGGATCCTACGAGCAGTACTTC. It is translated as CASSYSSGTGSYEQYF.

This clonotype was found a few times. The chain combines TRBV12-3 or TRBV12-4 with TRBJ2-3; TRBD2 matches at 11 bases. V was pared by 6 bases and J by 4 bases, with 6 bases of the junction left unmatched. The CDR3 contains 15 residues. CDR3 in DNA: TGTGCCAGCAGGAATAGCGGGGGGGGCCCAGATACGCAGTATTTT. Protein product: CASRNSGGGPDTQYF.

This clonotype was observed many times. The CDR3 DNA sequence: TGCGCCAGCAGCTTGGCCTTGGGAGCCTACGAGCAGTACTTC. The encoded protein is CASSLALGAYEQYF. The J gene is TRBJ2-7, the V gene TRBV5-1, with D possibly matching TRBD2 (5 bases). This CDR3 has 14 residues. V shed 0 bases and J shed 2 bases, with 9 bases lying between them. The germline V gene has CDR1 SGHRS and CDR2 YFSETQ.

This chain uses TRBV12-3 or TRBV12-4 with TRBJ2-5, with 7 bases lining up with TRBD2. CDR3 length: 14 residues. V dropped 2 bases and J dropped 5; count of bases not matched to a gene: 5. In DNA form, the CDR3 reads TGTGCCAGCAGTTTAATGGCGGGGGATGAGACCCAGTACTTC. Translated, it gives CASSLMAGDETQYF.

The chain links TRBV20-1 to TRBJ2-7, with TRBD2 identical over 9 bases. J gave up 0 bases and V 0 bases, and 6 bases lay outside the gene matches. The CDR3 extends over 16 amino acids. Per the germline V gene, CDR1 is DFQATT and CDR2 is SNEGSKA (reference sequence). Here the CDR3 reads CSARDRMTSGSYEQYF. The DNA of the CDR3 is TGCAGTGCTAGAGATCGGATGACTAGCGGCTCCTACGAGCAGTACTTC.

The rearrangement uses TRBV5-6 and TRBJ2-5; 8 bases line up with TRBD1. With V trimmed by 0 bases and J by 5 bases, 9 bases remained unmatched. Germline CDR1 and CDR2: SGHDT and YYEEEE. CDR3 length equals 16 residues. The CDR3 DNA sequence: TGTGCCAGCAGCTTGGTTAGACAGGGGATGCATGAGACCCAGTACTTC. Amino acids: CASSLVRQGMHETQYF.

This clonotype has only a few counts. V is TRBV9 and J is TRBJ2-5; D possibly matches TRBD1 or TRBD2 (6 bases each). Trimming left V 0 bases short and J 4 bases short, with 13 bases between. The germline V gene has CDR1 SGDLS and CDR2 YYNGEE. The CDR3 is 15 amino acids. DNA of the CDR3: TGTGCCAGCAGCGTAGGGGGGGCCTCCCGAGAGACCCAGTACTTC. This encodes CASSVGGASRETQYF.

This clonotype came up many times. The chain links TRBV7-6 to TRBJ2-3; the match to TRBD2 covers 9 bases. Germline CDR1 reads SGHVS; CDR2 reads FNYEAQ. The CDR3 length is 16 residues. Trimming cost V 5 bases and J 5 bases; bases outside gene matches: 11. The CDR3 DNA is TGTGCCAGCAGCAAGAGGGCGGGAGGGCCTTTAGATACGCAGTATTTT. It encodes CASSKRAGGPLDTQYF.

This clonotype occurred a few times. The CDR3 loop reads CASMLTGAYGYTF. Written as DNA, the CDR3 is TGTGCCAGCATGCTGACAGGGGCCTATGGCTACACCTTC. This chain uses TRBV12-3 or TRBV12-4 with TRBJ1-2; 8 bases align to TRBD1. J lost 4 bases, V lost 7 bases, and 5 bases had no gene match. There are 13 residues in the CDR3.

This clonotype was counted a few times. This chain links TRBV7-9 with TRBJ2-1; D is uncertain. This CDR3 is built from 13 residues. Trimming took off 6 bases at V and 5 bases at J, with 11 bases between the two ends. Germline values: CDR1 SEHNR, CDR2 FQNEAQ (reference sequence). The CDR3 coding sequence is TGTGCCAGCAGTCGGACCGCGAACAATGAGCAGTTCTTC. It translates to CASSRTANNEQFF.